Below, 10 T cell receptor beta chains from the same sample are listed, as sequenced in a study of T cell responses to AZD1222 COVID-19 vaccine. Profiling relied on immunoSEQ multiplex PCR, and the TCRdb table lists in-frame clones only, not all of them. Here the sample spans some 99,000 clones, 88% being singletons. This specimen consisted of peripheral blood, obtained 28 days after the second AZD1222 dose. The receptors shown here come from an adult who received the AZD1222 COVID-19 vaccine.

V gene TRBV11-3 combines with J gene TRBJ2-2, with TRBD1 matching over 7 bases. The germline CDR1 and CDR2 sequences are SGHNT and YENEEA. The ends lost 5 bases at V and 2 bases at J; junction bases unmatched: 8. The CDR3 is 16 residues long. The CDR3 nucleotides are TGTGCCAGCAGCCCAGGGGGACCCCTAAACACCGGGGAGCTGTTTTTT. It encodes CASSPGGPLNTGELFF.

This chain uses TRBV7-2 with TRBJ2-1; D gene unclear. CDR3 length: 11 amino acids. Trimming took 3 bases from V and 6 from J, leaving 3 bases between them. Germline V lookup: CDR1 SGHTA, CDR2 FQGNSA. CDR3 DNA sequence: TGTGCCAGCAGCTTCGGCAATGAGCAGTTCTTC. It translates to CASSFGNEQFF.

The gene calls are TRBV11-3 and TRBJ2-3; 8 bases map to TRBD1. This CDR3 is 14 amino acids long. After removal of 5 bases from V and 6 bases from J, the junction contained 7 bases not matched to a gene. Germline loops: CDR1 SGHNT, CDR2 YENEEA. The CDR3 here is CASSDRTGPDTQYF. In DNA form, the CDR3 reads TGTGCCAGCAGCGACAGGACAGGGCCCGATACGCAGTATTTT.

This chain uses TRBV7-6 with TRBJ1-2, with D possibly TRBD1 on 6 matching bases. The CDR3 has 14 amino acids. CDR1 is SGHVS, CDR2 FNYEAQ, per germline. The V end was cut by 1 base, the J end by 7 bases, with 13 bases between. CDR3 sequence reads: CASSLESGGSGYTF. Here the CDR3 DNA reads TGTGCCAGCAGCTTAGAGTCGGGGGGCAGTGGCTACACCTTC.

The V call is TRBV12-3 or TRBV12-4, the J call TRBJ1-2; TRBD1 matches 7 bases. The CDR3 has 13 residues. Trimming at V came to 4 bases and at J to 4 bases, leaving 3 bases not matched to a gene. The CDR3 is CASSSDRAYGYTF. The DNA for the CDR3 is TGTGCCAGCAGTTCCGACAGGGCCTATGGCTACACCTTC.

The rearrangement joins TRBV12-5 to TRBJ1-1; tentatively, D is TRBD1 (6 bases). Germline assignment: CDR1 LGHNT and CDR2 FRNRAP. Trimming cost V 3 bases and J 5 bases, with 10 bases left between them. This CDR3 has 13 residues. For the CDR3, the DNA is TGTGCTAGTGGTTTTGTAGGGGGGACTGAAGCTTTCTTT. Translated: CASGFVGGTEAFF.

The CDR3 spells CASSSRTSADTQYF. The CDR3 DNA sequence: TGCGCCAGCAGCTCACGGACTAGCGCAGATACGCAGTATTTT. The chain has TRBV5-1 and TRBJ2-3; 9 bases align to TRBD2. CDR3 length equals 14 residues. Trimming removed 3 bases from V and 4 bases from J; junction bases left unmatched: 3. Germline CDR1 reads SGHRS; CDR2 reads YFSETQ.

This clone was observed a few times. Written as DNA, the CDR3 is TGTGCCAGCAGCCAATCCCGATTAGGAAGGAACACTGAAGCTTTCTTT. Amino acids: CASSQSRLGRNTEAFF. The rearrangement links TRBV16 to TRBJ1-1; D is undetermined. V lost 0 bases, J lost 1 base, and 12 bases lay in between. This CDR3 contains 16 residues. Germline V gene sequence: CDR1 KGHSY, CDR2 FQNENV.

The V and J genes are TRBV12-5 and TRBJ1-2, with 7 nucleotides matching TRBD1. Germline loops: CDR1 LGHNT, CDR2 FRNRAP. After removal of 9 bases from V and 8 bases from J, the junction contained 3 bases not matched to a gene. CDR3 length: 10 residues. The CDR3: CARKGAGYTF. Here the CDR3 DNA reads TGTGCTAGAAAGGGGGCGGGCTACACCTTC.

The chain couples TRBV10-3 to TRBJ2-6; 7 nucleotides line up with TRBD1. The trim removed 11 bases at V and 2 bases at J, leaving 12 bases unmatched. CDR3 length: 16 residues. Germline-derived CDR1 and CDR2 are ENHRY and SYGVKD. The CDR3 here is CAARQGTTPGANVLTF. CDR3 bases: TGTGCCGCCCGACAGGGAACTACCCCTGGGGCCAACGTCCTGACTTTC.